This T cell receptor (beta chain) comes out of a study of regulatory T cells in long-lasting Graves disease. Study at large: With positive TSH receptor antibodies and over 5 years of antithyroid drugs, Graves' disease was considered persistent.

V was trimmed by 2 bases and J by 3 bases, leaving 12 bases between them. The CDR3 length is 14 residues. Per germline, CDR1 SGHRS and CDR2 YFSETQ. Points from the study as a whole: Examination was confined to peripheral blood, excluding thyroid tissue.

Library construction for TCR beta used iRepertoire HTBI primers and Arm-PCR of CDR3 regions. Via MiXCR, TCRdb re-called the multiplex PCR reads, giving one row per CDR3 protein. The sample has about 660,000 distinct CDR3 sequences, 25% to 35% seen once; the top ten hold around 42%. Regarding time point: persistent/refractory GD, antithyroid drugs over 5 years with positive TRAb. Scientists built the TCR library using RNA that was extracted from PBMCs. Of note for this clonotype: The antigen is undetermined.

The V and J genes are TRBV5-1 and TRBJ2-7; no reliable D call. The sequenced sample was peripheral blood mononuclear cells (PBMCs), obtained when the disease was refractory, from a patient treated with antithyroid drugs. This TCR was recovered from a female donor with Graves disease. CDR3 DNA: TGCGCCAGCAGCTTTTCCGCTGATGACTACGAGCAGTACTTC. Translation gives CASSFSADDYEQYF.